Here is one T cell receptor (beta chain) with its context. The clone's antigen remains unknown. Base qualities are missing; no much larger clone stands one base away. The run used an Illumina HiSeq 1500. Through fastp at Q25 and MiXCR, TCRdb rebuilt clones from the public reads, retaining in-frame beta chains. Each entry is one CDR3 protein sequence, shown with its most common DNA and genes. In all, the sample holds fewer than 550,000 distinct CDR3 sequences, and approximately 33% of those were seen once. The ten largest make up about 13% of the sample. Including cysteine and phenylalanine, the CDR3 has 16 amino acids. Of all the DNA, just the CDR3 is kept, 48 bases in frame from base 1. V was cut back by 1 base and J by 3 bases, leaving a gap of 13 bases between them. Via the germline V gene, CDR1 is SGHVS and CDR2 FNYEAQ. The record originates from a study of T cell repertoires in cytomegalovirus infection (dated by TCRdb to between 2017 and 2020). About the full investigation: Donor HLA type was relevant to the analysis, because carriage of CMV infection together with the matching HLA type was indicated by public TCR beta signatures.

The investigation overall reported the following: In the ex vivo response, HLA-C-restricted CMV-specific TCR beta clonotypes were dominant, and in two of eight donors the single most frequent clonotype came from this HLA-C-restricted group. In both this cohort and an independent roughly 330-donor cohort, the cumulative frequency of public TCR beta family members distinguished carriers of CMV infection plus the relevant HLA type.

The source material was PBMCs. The chain uses TRBV7-6 and TRBJ2-1; D gene: possibly TRBD2, on 6 matching bases. The clonotype was recovered from a human donor in good health (CMV status not recorded). Some clones in this sample may be carry-over from other donors' samples. The DNA sequence is as follows: TGTGCCAGCAGCTTAGGGGGCGGGGCCTACTACAATGAGCAGTTCTTC. Its amino acids are CASSLGGGAYYNEQFF.